Each of the 23 T cell receptor beta chains below was sequenced from the same sample in a study of T cell clones after liver transplantation. Method: immunoSEQ multiplex PCR; TCRdb's copy keeps in-frame clones and lacks some. The table shows nearly 55,000 clones, with about 81% occurring only once. Sequencing was performed on CD4+ T cells from blood, taken before liver transplant. The origin of the receptors is a human donor who received a liver transplant.

The CDR3 loop reads CASSLGRGQGDTQYF. The CDR3 bases are TGTGCCAGCAGCTTAGGCAGGGGGCAGGGAGATACGCAGTATTTT. V usage is TRBV7-7 and J usage is TRBJ2-3; TRBD1 matches at 8 bases. Looked up from germline, CDR1 is SSHAT and CDR2 is FNYEAQ (reference sequence). The CDR3 consists of 15 residues. V lost 1 base to trimming and J lost 5 bases; unmatched junction nucleotides: 5.

The V and J genes are TRBV11-1 and TRBJ1-6; D gene ambiguous. In germline, CDR1 is SGHAT, CDR2 FQDESV (reference sequence). Trimming cost V 5 bases and J 7 bases, with 9 bases left between them. The CDR3 consists of 13 residues. Here the CDR3 reads CASSRTENSPLHF. The CDR3 bases are TGTGCCAGCAGCAGGACGGAAAATTCACCCCTCCACTTT.

The chain links TRBV9 to TRBJ2-3; 10 bases align to TRBD2. Germline V gene sequence: CDR1 SGDLS, CDR2 YYNGEE. The CDR3 length is 16 residues. With 2 bases clipped from V and 4 bases from J, the junction kept 7 bases outside the gene matches. The CDR3 reads CASSVSGGAFADTQYF. CDR3 sequence (DNA): TGTGCCAGCAGCGTGAGCGGGGGGGCCTTCGCAGATACGCAGTATTTT.

The rearrangement joins TRBV5-1 to TRBJ2-2; TRBD2 aligns across 12 bases. Germline V gives CDR1 SGHRS, CDR2 YFSETQ. V shed 3 bases, J shed 6 bases, and the junction held 3 bases outside the gene matches. The CDR3 runs to 15 residues. CDR3: CASSSSGGASGELFF. CDR3 coding DNA: TGCGCCAGCAGCTCTAGCGGGGGGGCGTCCGGGGAGCTGTTTTTT.

The V and J genes are TRBV7-2 and TRBJ2-1, with 8 positions matching TRBD2. V gave up 5 bases and J gave up 7 bases; unmatched junction bases: 13. Germline CDR1 is SGHTA and CDR2 is FQGNSA. This CDR3 is 16 amino acids long. The CDR3 here is CASSDRAGAKGNEQFF. CDR3 sequence (DNA): TGTGCCAGCAGCGACCGAGCGGGGGCCAAAGGTAATGAGCAGTTCTTC.

This CDR3 reads CASSQEAGGRTEAFF. Here the CDR3 DNA reads TGCGCCAGCAGCCAAGAGGCTGGGGGCCGCACTGAAGCTTTCTTT. This chain joins TRBV4-1 and TRBJ1-1; maybe TRBD1 (6 bases). V was cut by 0 bases and J by 4 bases, with 12 bases left in between. Germline V gene sequence: CDR1 MGHRA, CDR2 YSYEKL. This CDR3 comprises 15 residues.

The chain links TRBV7-6 to TRBJ2-3; D remains unclear. Trimming removed 5 bases from V and 3 bases from J, with 9 bases in between. CDR3 length: 13 amino acids. Germline assignment: CDR1 SGHVS and CDR2 FNYEAQ. CDR3 amino acids: CASSPLVTDTQYF. The CDR3 DNA reads as TGTGCCAGCAGCCCCCTAGTGACAGATACGCAGTATTTT.

The rearrangement links TRBV7-9 to TRBJ1-1, with D perhaps matching TRBD1 (5 bases). Germline CDR1 reads SEHNR; CDR2 reads FQNEAQ (reference sequence). This CDR3 has 15 residues. V was trimmed by 2 bases and J by 4 bases, leaving 14 bases between them. CDR3 bases: TGTGCCAGCAGCTTACTCGGAATGGGGGGCACTGAAGCTTTCTTT. It is translated as CASSLLGMGGTEAFF. Supplemented by reference TRBV7-9 and TRBJ1-1, the full variable domain reads DTGVSQNPRHKITKRGQNVTFRCDPISEHNRLYWYRQTLGQGPEFLTYFQNEAQLEKSRLLSDRFSAERPKGSFSTLEIQRTEQGDSAMYLCASSLLGMGGTEAFFGQGTRLTVV.

This clone was counted a single time. The chain couples TRBV27 to TRBJ1-2, with D uncertain. CDR1 is MNHEY, CDR2 SMNVEV, per germline (reference sequence). V lost 2 bases to trimming and J lost 2 bases, with 6 bases between them. The CDR3 has 13 amino acids. For the CDR3, the DNA is TGTGCCAGCAGTTTAGGGGTCAACTATGGCTACACCTTC. It is translated as CASSLGVNYGYTF.

The J gene is TRBJ2-7, the V gene TRBV6-5; no clear D. V gave up 0 bases and J gave up 0 bases, with 9 bases separating them. Germline lookup yields CDR1 MNHEY and CDR2 SVGAGI. The CDR3 is 15 residues long. CDR3 bases: TGTGCCAGCAGTTACTCGTATCAGAACTCCTACGAGCAGTACTTC. Its protein is CASSYSYQNSYEQYF.

Here the CDR3 reads CASSLQNLGVLVKDFNYEQYF. The CDR3 DNA reads as TGCGCCAGCAGCTTACAGAATCTAGGGGTCTTAGTGAAGGACTTCAACTACGAGCAGTACTTC. The V and J genes are TRBV5-1 and TRBJ2-7, with D perhaps given as TRBD1 or TRBD2 (5 bases each). CDR1 is SGHRS, CDR2 YFSETQ, per germline. The germline V and J ends were trimmed by 2 bases and 3 bases, with 33 bases remaining between them. The CDR3 runs 21 residues.

J is TRBJ2-7 and V is TRBV7-9; 8 positions match TRBD1. V dropped 6 bases and J dropped 2; count of bases not matched to a gene: 6. The CDR3 length is 14 residues. Per the germline V gene, CDR1 is SEHNR and CDR2 is FQNEAQ (reference sequence). CDR3 amino acids: CASRPGTGPYEQYF. CDR3 sequence (DNA): TGTGCCAGCAGACCCGGGACAGGACCCTACGAGCAGTACTTC.

The gene calls are TRBV13 and TRBJ2-7; the D gene is possibly TRBD1 (6 bases). Trimming left V 5 bases short and J 3 bases short, with 17 bases between. Germline V gene sequence: CDR1 PRHDT, CDR2 FYEKMQ (reference sequence). This CDR3 comprises 15 residues. The chain's CDR3 is CASSQGQTFIYEQYF. The DNA of the CDR3 is TGTGCCAGCAGCCAGGGACAAACCTTTATCTACGAGCAGTACTTC.

This clone was recorded once. CDR3 DNA sequence: TGCGCCACCCAGCCCCATAGCGGGGGACTGAATGAGCAGTTCTTC. This translates into CATQPHSGGLNEQFF. This chain uses TRBV5-1 with TRBJ2-1; 9 nucleotides match TRBD2. This CDR3 contains 15 residues. V lost 9 bases and J lost 7; bases outside the gene matches: 14. Germline lookup yields CDR1 SGHRS and CDR2 YFSETQ.

The chain has TRBV7-3 and TRBJ2-2; 7 nucleotides match TRBD2. Germline values: CDR1 SGHTA, CDR2 FQGTGA. The CDR3 extends over 16 amino acids. V lost 3 bases and J lost 5; bases outside the gene matches: 9. The CDR3 here is CASSFGSQRGTGELFF. The CDR3 DNA is TGTGCCAGCAGCTTCGGTTCACAGCGGGGAACCGGGGAGCTGTTTTTT.

The chain combines TRBV7-2 with TRBJ1-2; D is unclear. CDR3 length: 14 residues. The V and J ends lost 1 base and 2 bases respectively, with 8 bases between them. CDR1 and CDR2 from the germline V gene are SGHTA and FQGNSA. CDR3 in DNA: TGTGCCAGCAGCTTAGGGGCAGACAACTATGGCTACACCTTC. Amino acids: CASSLGADNYGYTF.

This clone was picked up one time. The gene calls are TRBV5-4 and TRBJ2-7, with D hard to call. V was trimmed by 4 bases and J by 0 bases, leaving 11 bases between them. Germline values: CDR1 SGHNT, CDR2 YYREEE (reference sequence). The CDR3 length is 14 residues. CDR3 nucleotide sequence: TGTGCCAGCAGCGGGGTCCTGAGCTCCTACGAGCAGTACTTC. Translating gives CASSGVLSSYEQYF. The full variable domain, its missing parts supplied by reference TRBV5-4 and TRBJ2-7, is ETGVTQSPTHLIKTRGQQVTLRCSSQSGHNTVSWYQQALGQGPQFIFQYYREEENGRGNFPPRFSGLQFPNYSSELNVNALELDDSALYLCASSGVLSSYEQYFGPGTRLTVT.

The rearrangement uses TRBV7-6 and TRBJ1-5; no firm D call. This CDR3 region has 14 residues. Trimming pared 1 base from V and 0 bases from J, leaving 4 bases between. Germline-derived CDR1 and CDR2 are SGHVS and FNYEAQ. CDR3 DNA: TGTGCCAGCAGCTTAGGGTATAGCAATCAGCCCCAGCATTTT. Protein: CASSLGYSNQPQHF.

The rearrangement uses TRBV5-8 and TRBJ2-2, with TRBD2 matching 15 bases. The CDR3 totals 16 residues. V lost 3 bases to trimming and J lost 4 bases; unmatched junction nucleotides: 1. The V gene's germline CDR1 is SGHTS and CDR2 YDEGEE. CDR3 sequence: CASSSGLAGGTGELFF. CDR3 sequence (DNA): TGTGCCAGCAGCTCGGGACTAGCGGGAGGCACCGGGGAGCTGTTTTTT.

This clone was recorded a few times. This sequence joins TRBV18 and TRBJ1-1, with 8 bases aligning to TRBD1. The CDR3 covers 16 residues. Germline trimming cut 5 bases from V and 4 bases from J; bases unmatched to any gene: 12. Germline lookup yields CDR1 KGHSH and CDR2 LQKENI. CDR3 in DNA: TGTGCCAGCTCAGCATCCGACAGGGGATGGAGCACTGAAGCTTTCTTT. This translates into CASSASDRGWSTEAFF.

The chain joins TRBV5-1 to TRBJ1-3; no definite D call. The CDR3 length is 11 residues. From germline, CDR1 is SGHRS and CDR2 YFSETQ. Trimming took 5 bases from V and 8 from J, leaving 8 bases between them. In DNA form, the CDR3 reads TGCGCCAGCAGAGCCGAGGACACCATATATTTT. It specifies CASRAEDTIYF. The complete variable domain, with remaining parts taken from reference TRBV5-1 and TRBJ1-3, reads KAGVTQTPRYLIKTRGQQVTLSCSPISGHRSVSWYQQTPGQGLQFLFEYFSETQRNKGNFPGRFSGRQFSNSRSEMNVSTLELGDSALYLCASRAEDTIYFGEGSWLTVV.

This sequence joins TRBV7-3 and TRBJ2-1; TRBD2 agrees at 9 bases. This CDR3 is 15 amino acids long. Germline CDR1 is SGHTA and CDR2 is FQGTGA. J was trimmed by 4 bases and V by 5 bases; bases with no gene match: 6. The CDR3: CASSRSGGNYNEQFF. CDR3 DNA sequence: TGTGCCAGCAGCCGAAGCGGGGGGAATTACAATGAGCAGTTCTTC.

This clone was seen only a few times. V gene TRBV14 combines with J gene TRBJ1-2; D is possibly TRBD1 (6 bases). CDR1 and CDR2 from the germline V gene are SGHDN and FVKESK. The CDR3 is 12 amino acids. Trimming took 10 bases from V and 2 from J, leaving 11 bases between them. CDR3 in DNA: TGTGCCATCCGGGACACCAACTATGGCTACACCTTC. It is translated as CAIRDTNYGYTF.